The T cell receptor (beta chain) under discussion was sequenced for a study of identical twins. TCRdb re-called the 5' RACE reads with MiXCR, one entry per CDR3 protein. The sample lists 450,000 or so distinct CDR3 sequences; about 18% were seen once. The CDR3 covers 13 residues. With 5 bases removed from V and 8 bases from J, the gap between germline ends came to 12 bases. Germline CDR1 LNHDA, CDR2 SQIVND (reference sequence). This sequence joins TRBV19 and TRBJ1-4, with D unresolved. The sequence derives from a man in his forties or fifties in good health. The sequenced sample consisted of naive T cells sorted from blood. The CDR3 nucleotides are TGTGCCAGTAGTCGGAGGTTAGAAGAAAAACTGTTTTTT. Amino acid sequence: CASSRRLEEKLFF.